Each of the 22 T cell receptor beta chains below was sequenced from the same sample in a study of PD-L1 blockade in urothelial cancer. Generated by immunoSEQ multiplex PCR, the TCRdb table keeps only in-frame clones and is missing some. The sample records around 45,000 clones, approximately 89% being singletons. Sequencing was performed on PBMCs, taken around atezolizumab (anti-PD-L1) treatment. Receptors were obtained from a man older than 75 with urothelial cancer.

The chain links TRBV11-3 to TRBJ2-1; 13 positions agree with TRBD2. V shed 4 bases and J 6 bases; nucleotides not matched to a gene: 3. Germline CDR1 SGHNT, CDR2 YENEEA. The CDR3 is 15 amino acids. CDR3 residues: CASSSLAGGRNEQFF. The CDR3 DNA reads as TGTGCCAGCAGCTCACTAGCGGGAGGGCGCAATGAGCAGTTCTTC.

The V and J genes are TRBV29-1 and TRBJ1-1; D perhaps matches TRBD1 (5 bases). With 5 bases removed from V and 4 bases from J, the gap between germline ends came to 11 bases. In germline, CDR1 is SQVTM, CDR2 ANQGSEA. This CDR3 is built from 12 residues. This CDR3 is CSVLPGGTEAFF. CDR3 bases: TGCAGCGTTCTACCGGGGGGCACTGAAGCTTTCTTT.

The chain is built from TRBV25-1 and TRBJ2-3, with 10 bases aligning to TRBD2. CDR1 is MGHDK and CDR2 is SYGVNS in the germline V gene. This CDR3 contains 17 residues. Trimming removed 5 bases from V and 0 bases from J; junction bases left unmatched: 8. The CDR3 reads CASSYGLAGASTDTQYF. The CDR3 DNA reads TGTGCCAGCAGTTACGGGCTAGCGGGAGCTAGCACAGATACGCAGTATTTT.

The rearrangement joins TRBV29-1 to TRBJ2-3; maybe TRBD1 (6 bases). Trimming left V 3 bases short and J 1 base short, with 8 bases between. Looked up from germline, CDR1 is SQVTM and CDR2 is ANQGSEA. The CDR3 extends over 13 amino acids. For the CDR3, the DNA is TGCAGCGTTGACGAGGGGGGCACAGATACGCAGTATTTT. Translating it yields CSVDEGGTDTQYF.

The gene calls are TRBV9 and TRBJ2-1, with 8 bases that match TRBD2. The V segment lost 4 bases and the J segment 6 bases; nucleotides outside the gene matches: 6. The V gene's germline CDR1 is SGDLS and CDR2 YYNGEE. The CDR3 is made up of 14 amino acids. In nucleotides, the CDR3 is TGTGCCAGCAGCTTATCCGGGACTAGCAATGAGCAGTTCTTC. Protein: CASSLSGTSNEQFF.

This rearrangement joins TRBV6-5 to TRBJ2-1, with D perhaps TRBD1 (5 bases). The CDR3 is made up of 15 amino acids. Germline CDR1 reads MNHEY; CDR2 reads SVGAGI. V was shortened by 6 bases and J by 8 bases, with 20 bases between the two germline ends. CDR3 protein: CASRPRVPDGHEQFF. CDR3 sequence (DNA): TGTGCCAGCAGACCCAGGGTCCCGGATGGACATGAGCAGTTCTTC.

This chain joins TRBV5-4 and TRBJ2-1; 8 nucleotides match TRBD2. Per germline, CDR1 SGHNT and CDR2 YYREEE (reference sequence). Trimming at V came to 0 bases and at J to 9 bases, leaving 8 bases not matched to a gene. This CDR3 contains 15 residues. CDR3 coding DNA: TGTGCCAGCAGCTTGGCATTAGCGGGAATTGGTGAGCAGTTCTTC. As protein: CASSLALAGIGEQFF.

The chain uses TRBV29-1 and TRBJ2-3; 9 bases line up with TRBD2. Germline trimming cut 1 base from V and 2 bases from J; bases unmatched to any gene: 4. CDR3 length equals 15 residues. CDR1 is SQVTM and CDR2 is ANQGSEA in the germline V gene. The CDR3 sequence: CSVEGAGGHTDTQYF. CDR3 in DNA: TGCAGCGTTGAAGGAGCGGGAGGCCACACAGATACGCAGTATTTT.

This clone was seen only once. The chain is built from TRBV11-2 and TRBJ2-7, with D possibly matching TRBD2 (6 bases). This CDR3 contains 16 residues. Germline values: CDR1 SGHAT, CDR2 FQNNGV. Trimming took 4 bases from V and 2 from J, leaving 18 bases between them. In nucleotides, the CDR3 is TGTGCCAGCAGCTACTCTCCGGGACTCCCTACCTACGAGCAGTACTTC. Translating it yields CASSYSPGLPTYEQYF.

This chain joins TRBV28 and TRBJ2-1, with D possibly matching TRBD1 (6 bases). CDR1 and CDR2 from the germline V gene are MDHEN and SYDVKM. V was shortened by 6 bases and J by 4 bases, with 10 bases between the two germline ends. The CDR3 is made up of 13 amino acids. CDR3 sequence (DNA): TGTGCCAGCAGCCCTACAGGGTACAATGAGCAGTTCTTC. Its translation is CASSPTGYNEQFF.

This clone appeared a single time. The chain uses TRBV19 and TRBJ1-3, with D unresolved. The ends were cut back, 7 bases at V and 0 bases at J, with 7 bases in the middle. The CDR3 loop spans 13 amino acids. From germline, CDR1 is LNHDA and CDR2 SQIVND (reference sequence). CDR3 nucleotide sequence: TGTGCCAGTAAGCACTCCTCTGGAAACACCATATATTTT. Protein sequence: CASKHSSGNTIYF.

Only a few counts were recorded for this clone. The chain recombines TRBV5-1 with TRBJ2-5, with 9 bases that match TRBD2. The V gene end was trimmed by 3 bases and the J gene end by 1 base; junction bases not matched to a gene: 1. Germline CDR1 reads SGHRS; CDR2 reads YFSETQ. This CDR3 has 14 amino acids. The CDR3 DNA sequence: TGCGCCAGCAGCTCGACTAGCGGCCAAGAGACCCAGTACTTC. It is translated as CASSSTSGQETQYF.

The V gene is TRBV5-6, the J gene TRBJ1-4; 10 bases fit TRBD1. The length of the CDR3 is 17 residues. Germline CDR1 reads SGHDT; CDR2 reads YYEEEE. V lost 2 bases and J lost 2; bases outside the gene matches: 6. DNA for the CDR3: TGTGCCAGCAGCTTTGGGGACAGGGGTTTGACTAATGAAAAACTGTTTTTT. This translates into CASSFGDRGLTNEKLFF.

CDR3 DNA: TGTGCCAGGGGACAGGGGGCCAGCACAGATACGCAGTATTTT. Encoded protein: CARGQGASTDTQYF. The chain employs TRBV2 and TRBJ2-3; 12 bases agree with TRBD1. The CDR3 runs to 14 residues. V was pared by 9 bases and J by 0 bases, with 1 base of the junction left unmatched. Germline V gene sequence: CDR1 SNHLY, CDR2 FYNNEI.

V is TRBV9 and J is TRBJ2-5; tentatively, D is TRBD2 (6 bases). The germline gives CDR1 SGDLS, CDR2 YYNGEE. Trimming removed 1 base at V and 5 bases at J, with 15 bases between. There are 15 residues in the CDR3. CDR3 amino acids: CASSVLATRGETQYF. CDR3 nucleotide sequence: TGTGCCAGCAGCGTACTAGCGACCAGAGGGGAGACCCAGTACTTC.

This clone was counted once. The V gene is TRBV6-5, the J gene TRBJ2-3, with TRBD2 matching over 10 bases. Looked up from germline, CDR1 is MNHEY and CDR2 is SVGAGI. This CDR3 has 16 amino acids. The V and J ends lost 2 bases and 0 bases, in that order; junction bases with no gene match: 2. CDR3 nucleotides: TGTGCCAGCAGTTACGCTAGCGGGAGTAGCACAGATACGCAGTATTTT. Translating gives CASSYASGSSTDTQYF.

This clone was seen more than once but under ten times. The chain uses TRBV19 and TRBJ2-1, with 10 bases matching TRBD2. Trimming cost V 6 bases and J 8 bases; bases outside gene matches: 4. Germline V gene sequence: CDR1 LNHDA, CDR2 SQIVND (reference sequence). CDR3 length: 13 amino acids. The CDR3: CASRASGSHEQFF. The CDR3 DNA reads TGTGCCAGTAGGGCTAGCGGGAGTCATGAGCAGTTCTTC. Supplemented by reference TRBV19 and TRBJ2-1, the full variable domain reads DGGITQSPKYLFRKEGQNVTLSCEQNLNHDAMYWYRQDPGQGLRLIYYSQIVNDFQKGDIAEGYSVSREKKESFPLTVTSAQKNPTAFYLCASRASGSHEQFFGPGTRLTVL.

The rearrangement links TRBV5-4 to TRBJ1-4, with D uncertain. Looked up from germline, CDR1 is SGHNT and CDR2 is YYREEE (reference sequence). Trimming took 3 bases from V and 0 from J, leaving 9 bases between them. This CDR3 comprises 15 residues. Here the CDR3 reads CASSSAGATNEKLFF. The CDR3 DNA reads as TGTGCCAGCAGCTCCGCCGGAGCAACTAATGAAAAACTGTTTTTT.

The chain recombines TRBV6-1 with TRBJ2-2; possible D gene TRBD2, 5 bases. The length of the CDR3 is 13 residues. Germline CDR1 and CDR2: MNHNS and SASEGT. With 7 bases removed from V and 4 bases from J, the gap between germline ends came to 10 bases. The CDR3 is CASTRGSTGELFF. As DNA, the CDR3 is TGTGCCAGCACAAGAGGGAGCACCGGGGAGCTGTTTTTT.

The chain joins TRBV6-5 to TRBJ2-7; weak D call: TRBD2 (6 bases). Trimming pared 9 bases from V and 0 bases from J, leaving 15 bases between. This CDR3 contains 14 residues. Germline V CDR1 and CDR2: MNHEY, SVGAGI. CDR3 loop: CARVKRASSYEQYF. CDR3 DNA sequence: TGTGCCAGAGTCAAGCGGGCGAGCTCCTACGAGCAGTACTTC.

The chain recombines TRBV10-2 with TRBJ2-7, with 13 bases fitting TRBD2. Germline lookup yields CDR1 WSHSY and CDR2 SAAADI. The V and J ends lost 3 bases and 1 base, in that order; junction bases with no gene match: 3. The length of the CDR3 is 16 residues. Written as DNA, the CDR3 is TGCGCCAGCAGTGAACTAGCGGGAGGGCCTTCCTACGAGCAGTACTTC. Amino acids: CASSELAGGPSYEQYF.

The V gene is TRBV7-2, the J gene TRBJ2-7; TRBD2 matches 8 bases. The CDR3 sequence is 13 residues long. V lost 5 bases to trimming and J lost 4 bases; unmatched junction nucleotides: 4. Germline CDR1 reads SGHTA; CDR2 reads FQGNSA. CDR3: CASSQGLVYEQYF. CDR3 bases: TGTGCCAGCAGCCAGGGACTAGTTTACGAGCAGTACTTC. Full variable domain (remainder filled in from reference TRBV7-2 and TRBJ2-7): GAGVSQSPSNKVTEKGKDVELRCDPISGHTALYWYRQSLGQGLEFLIYFQGNSAPDKSGLPSDRFSAERTGGSVSTLTIQRTQQEDSAVYLCASSQGLVYEQYFGPGTRLTVT.